This T cell receptor (beta chain) comes out of a study of neurological immune-mediated disorders. As for the cDNA, it was generated by 5'RACE with 10-nucleotide random UMIs. TCRdb itself ran the 5' RACE reads through MiXCR, one entry per CDR3 protein. Among about 60,000 distinct CDR3 sequences listed, 3% to 4% were seen once. Unsorted libraries used 2 million PBMCs kept at -80 degrees C. Whole-study findings and limits: The study found no CDR3 amino acid sequences shared by expanded clones across subjects, suggesting private repertoires in all groups. One related-CDR3 cluster, found by phylogenetic grouping, held repertoires of 18 of 34 multiple sclerosis patients and is a possible signature.

In this sample, this clonotype turned up many times. The target antigen is unknown. V gave up 2 bases and J gave up 4 bases, with 15 bases separating them. The V gene's germline CDR1 is SGHAT and CDR2 FQNNGV. The CDR3 has 16 residues. The J gene is TRBJ2-1, the V gene TRBV11-2; perhaps TRBD2 as D (6 bases). The sequenced material came from PBMCs. This clonotype was sampled from an older woman with multiple sclerosis. CDR3 bases: TGTGCCAGCAGCTTACGGGGGTCCCGTTTGTACAATGAGCAGTTCTTC. It specifies CASSLRGSRLYNEQFF.